This TCR beta chain was recovered during a study of blood T cell repertoires in COVID-19. The wider study: In each case, the material was cDNA or gDNA derived from T cells, B-cell-depleted T cells, or PBMCs.

Using immunoSEQ multiplex PCR, the repertoire was profiled, and TCRdb retains in-frame clones only, with some absent. The sample carries 150,000 to 180,000 clones, 85% to 90% recorded once. CDR1 SGHRS and CDR2 YFSETQ come from the germline V gene. V lost 4 bases to trimming and J lost 6 bases; unmatched junction nucleotides: 10. This CDR3 spans 16 amino acids. Specimen: peripheral blood. The TCR sequence derives from a middle-aged woman with acute or convalescent COVID-19. J is TRBJ2-7 and V is TRBV5-1; 13 bases match TRBD2. The CDR3 DNA is TGCGCCAGCAGCAGGCCGGGACTAGCGGGGCAGAGCGAGCAGTACTTC. Translated, it gives CASSRPGLAGQSEQYF.